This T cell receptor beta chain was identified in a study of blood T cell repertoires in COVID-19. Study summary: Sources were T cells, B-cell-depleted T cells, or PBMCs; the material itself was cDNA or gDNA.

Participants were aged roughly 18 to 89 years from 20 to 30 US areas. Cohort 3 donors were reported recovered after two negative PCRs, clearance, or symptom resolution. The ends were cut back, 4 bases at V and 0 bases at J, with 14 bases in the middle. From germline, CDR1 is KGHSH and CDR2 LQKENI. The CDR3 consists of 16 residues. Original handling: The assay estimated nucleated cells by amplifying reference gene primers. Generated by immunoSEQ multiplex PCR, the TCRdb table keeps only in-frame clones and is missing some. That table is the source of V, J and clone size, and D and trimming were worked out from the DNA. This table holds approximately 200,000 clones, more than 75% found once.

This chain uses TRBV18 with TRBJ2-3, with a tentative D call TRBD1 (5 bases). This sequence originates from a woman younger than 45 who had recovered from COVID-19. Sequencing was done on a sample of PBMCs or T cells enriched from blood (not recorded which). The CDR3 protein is CASSRDSAASTDTQYF. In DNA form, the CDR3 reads TGTGCCAGCTCACGTGACAGCGCTGCTAGCACAGATACGCAGTATTTT.